The source of this TCR beta chain is a study of blood T cell repertoires in COVID-19. For the study at large: Sample material is recorded as cDNA or gDNA derived from T cells, B-cell-depleted T cells, or PBMCs.

The protocol was immunoSEQ multiplex PCR, while the TCRdb copy is restricted to in-frame clones and leaves out a portion. The table has some 210,000 clones, about four fifths seen once. This CDR3 has 15 amino acids. Trimming took 6 bases from V and 6 from J, leaving 18 bases between them. Germline assignment: CDR1 SGHRS and CDR2 YFSETQ. This chain links TRBV5-1 with TRBJ2-2; TRBD1 is a possible D gene (6 bases). This receptor was obtained from a woman in her 70s with active or convalescent COVID-19. The sequencing sample was made of peripheral blood. CDR3 sequence (DNA): TGCGCCAGCACCGCTATAACAGGGTTAGCCGGGGAGCTGTTTTTT. This sequence encodes CASTAITGLAGELFF.